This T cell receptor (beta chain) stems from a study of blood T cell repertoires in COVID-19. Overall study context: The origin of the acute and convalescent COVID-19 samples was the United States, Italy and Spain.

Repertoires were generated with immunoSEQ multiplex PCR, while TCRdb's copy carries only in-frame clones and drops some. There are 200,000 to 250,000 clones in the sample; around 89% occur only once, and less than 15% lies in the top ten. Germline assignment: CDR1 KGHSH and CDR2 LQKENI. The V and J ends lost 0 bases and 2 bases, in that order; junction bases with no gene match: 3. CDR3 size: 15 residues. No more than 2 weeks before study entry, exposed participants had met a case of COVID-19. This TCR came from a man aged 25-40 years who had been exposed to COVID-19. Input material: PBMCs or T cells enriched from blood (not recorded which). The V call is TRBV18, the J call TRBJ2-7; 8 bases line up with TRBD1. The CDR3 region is CASSPPQGAAYEQYF. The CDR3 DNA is TGTGCCAGCTCACCACCGCAGGGGGCCGCCTACGAGCAGTACTTC.